Shown below are 16 T cell receptor beta chains from a single sample sequenced in a study of beta chain features in type 1 diabetes. The entirety of the isolated RNA underwent reverse transcription, so expressed TCRB transcripts were sequenced. TCRdb keeps only in-frame clones here, not all; method: immunoSEQ multiplex PCR. The sample lists 150,000 to 190,000 clones; roughly 8% were seen once. The specimen was central memory CD4+ T cells from blood. These receptors were obtained from a man aged 18 to 35 in good health.

There are a few counts of this clone. V is TRBV30 and J is TRBJ1-2, with TRBD1 as a possible D gene (6 bases). The V and J ends lost 2 bases and 7 bases respectively, with 17 bases between them. The germline V gene encodes CDR1 GTSNPN and CDR2 SVGIG (reference sequence). The CDR3 consists of 14 residues. CDR3 in DNA: TGTGCCTGGAGTCCCCTACAGGGCACAAGTGGCTACACCTTC. Translated, it gives CAWSPLQGTSGYTF.

The CDR3 DNA reads as TGTGCCAGCAGCCCGGGACAGGGAATAGCCGGAACCTACGAGCAGTACTTC. Amino acid sequence: CASSPGQGIAGTYEQYF. J is TRBJ2-7 and V is TRBV7-9, with TRBD1 matching 9 bases. The CDR3 has 17 residues. Germline values: CDR1 SEHNR, CDR2 FQNEAQ (reference sequence). Trimming took 5 bases from V and 2 from J; bases not matched to a gene: 13.

The chain couples TRBV11-2 to TRBJ2-1, with TRBD2 matching 9 bases. The trim removed 1 base at V and 5 bases at J, leaving 3 bases unmatched. Germline V gives CDR1 SGHAT, CDR2 FQNNGV. This CDR3 has 15 residues. CDR3: CASSLVAGEDNEQFF. CDR3 nucleotide sequence: TGTGCCAGCAGCTTAGTAGCGGGAGAGGACAATGAGCAGTTCTTC.

This clone was observed many times. The genes are TRBV7-3 and TRBJ2-1, with TRBD1 identical over 7 bases. In germline, CDR1 is SGHTA, CDR2 FQGTGA. The CDR3 has 15 residues. The trim removed 0 bases at V and 6 bases at J, leaving 5 bases unmatched. The CDR3: CASSLTLDRVNEQFF. For the CDR3, the DNA is TGTGCCAGCAGCTTAACCCTCGACAGGGTCAATGAGCAGTTCTTC.

This clone has more than one count but fewer than ten. The chain recombines TRBV5-1 with TRBJ2-1; the match to TRBD2 covers 11 bases. The CDR3 sequence is 15 residues long. Germline V gives CDR1 SGHRS, CDR2 YFSETQ. The trim removed 4 bases at V and 7 bases at J, leaving 7 bases unmatched. Here the CDR3 DNA reads TGCGCCAGCAGCCTACTAGCGGGAGTGGCGAATGAGCAGTTCTTC. This gives the protein CASSLLAGVANEQFF.

V gene TRBV28 combines with J gene TRBJ1-2; 11 nucleotides line up with TRBD1. The CDR3 runs 14 residues. J lost 6 bases, V lost 2 bases, and 2 bases had no gene match. Germline CDR1 MDHEN, CDR2 SYDVKM. CDR3 DNA: TGTGCCAGCAGTTTAGGGACAGGGGGAAATGGCTACACCTTC. Its translation is CASSLGTGGNGYTF.

This clone was counted at least ten times. The chain joins TRBV7-9 to TRBJ1-1; 7 bases align to TRBD1. Germline V gene lookup returns CDR1 SEHNR and CDR2 FQNEAQ (reference sequence). Unmatched junction bases numbered 10, after V lost 5 bases and J lost 10 bases. The CDR3 is 13 residues long. CDR3 amino acids: CASSRGDRETAFF. CDR3 sequence (DNA): TGTGCCAGCAGCCGGGGCGACAGGGAGACAGCTTTCTTT.

The V and J genes are TRBV2 and TRBJ2-7; D may be TRBD1 (6 bases). The CDR3 runs 15 residues. The V end lost 3 bases, the J end lost 2 bases, and 14 bases lay between the germline ends. Per germline, CDR1 SNHLY and CDR2 FYNNEI. The CDR3 DNA is TGTGCCAGCAGTGAGGGTGGACAGATTACCTACGAGCAGTACTTC. Translation gives CASSEGGQITYEQYF.

V gene TRBV7-2 combines with J gene TRBJ2-7, with D uncertain. The germline CDR1 and CDR2 sequences are SGHTA and FQGNSA. V was pared by 1 base and J by 6 bases, with 7 bases between. The CDR3 is 12 residues long. This CDR3 reads CASSLVLSEQYF. In DNA form, the CDR3 reads TGTGCCAGCAGCTTAGTCCTATCCGAGCAGTACTTC.

The CDR3 loop is CASATGINYGYTF. For the CDR3, the DNA is TGTGCCAGCGCCACAGGGATTAACTATGGCTACACCTTC. The chain joins TRBV6-1 to TRBJ1-2, with a possible D match to TRBD1 (6 bases). Germline assignment: CDR1 MNHNS and CDR2 SASEGT. V gave up 8 bases and J gave up 1 base, with 11 bases separating them. The CDR3 runs to 13 residues.

This clone was found many times. The rearrangement joins TRBV19 to TRBJ2-2; D gene unclear. CDR3 length: 13 residues. The germline gives CDR1 LNHDA, CDR2 SQIVND (reference sequence). V dropped 0 bases and J dropped 10 bases, with 9 bases sitting between them. CDR3: CASSIDRQVELFF. DNA of the CDR3: TGTGCCAGTAGTATAGATCGGCAGGTGGAGCTGTTTTTT.

The CDR3 region is CASSFRGANVLTF. The CDR3 bases are TGTGCCAGCAGCTTTCGTGGGGCCAACGTCCTGACTTTC. The chain couples TRBV7-3 to TRBJ2-6; D is unresolved. The CDR3 covers 13 residues. The V and J ends lost 3 bases and 3 bases respectively, with 3 bases between them. The germline CDR1 and CDR2 sequences are SGHTA and FQGTGA.

A few counts support this clone. The genes are TRBV7-3 and TRBJ1-2; D gene ambiguous. The CDR3 spans 14 residues. Trimming cost V 1 base and J 4 bases, with 10 bases left between them. Germline CDR1 reads SGHTA; CDR2 reads FQGTGA. CDR3 DNA: TGTGCCAGCAGCTTAAGGAGAGAAAGCTATGGCTACACCTTC. It codes for CASSLRRESYGYTF.

This clone was counted only a few times. This rearrangement joins TRBV6-1 to TRBJ2-1, with a tentative D call TRBD1 (6 bases). The length of the CDR3 is 13 residues. Trimming left V 6 bases short and J 3 bases short, with 9 bases between. From germline, CDR1 is MNHNS and CDR2 SASEGT. CDR3 sequence: CASRQGNYNEQFF. In nucleotides, the CDR3 is TGTGCCAGCAGGCAGGGGAACTACAATGAGCAGTTCTTC.

This clone was picked up a small number of times. The V and J genes are TRBV7-2 and TRBJ1-3, with 9 bases aligning to TRBD1. CDR1 is SGHTA, CDR2 FQGNSA, per germline. CDR3 length: 17 amino acids. V was pared by 1 base and J by 3 bases, with 7 bases of the junction left unmatched. The chain's CDR3 is CASSLGIGTGSGNTIYF. The CDR3 coding sequence is TGTGCCAGCAGCTTAGGTATCGGGACAGGGAGTGGAAACACCATATATTTT.

This clone came up a few times. CDR3 sequence: CASSESGTGTNEKLFF. For the CDR3, the DNA is TGTGCCAGCAGTGAATCTGGGACAGGGACTAATGAAAAACTGTTTTTT. The chain carries TRBV25-1 and TRBJ1-4; 9 positions agree with TRBD1. The CDR3 loop spans 16 amino acids. V dropped 1 base and J dropped 2; count of bases not matched to a gene: 2. Germline V gene data show CDR1 as MGHDK and CDR2 as SYGVNS.